Each of the 3 T cell receptor beta chains below was sequenced from the same sample in a study of T cells in Graves' hyperthyroidism and ophthalmopathy. There were TCR beta CDR3 regions amplified from RNA transcripts. The primer set for the first-round RT-PCR of the TCR CDR3 was HTBI. TCRdb independently ran MiXCR on the multiplex PCR reads; one entry per CDR3 protein. The sample holds roughly 500,000 distinct CDR3 sequences, about 16% seen once. Material: blood. Receptor source: a woman between 25 and 40 years old with Graves' ophthalmopathy.

The chain couples TRBV6-5 to TRBJ2-7; 11 positions match TRBD2. V shed 0 bases and J 4 bases; nucleotides not matched to a gene: 8. Looked up from germline, CDR1 is MNHEY and CDR2 is SVGAGI. This CDR3 region has 17 residues. The CDR3 DNA is TGTGCCAGCAGTTACTCTCCTAGCGGGAGGCCTTATTACGAGCAGTACTTC. Protein: CASSYSPSGRPYYEQYF.

The chain carries TRBV19 and TRBJ2-1; 14 bases are a match to TRBD2. CDR1 is LNHDA, CDR2 SQIVND, per germline (reference sequence). This CDR3 is 20 amino acids long. J lost 0 bases, V lost 5 bases, and 12 bases had no gene match. The CDR3 loop is CASSHNGLAGGRSSYNEQFF. Here the CDR3 DNA reads TGTGCCAGTAGTCACAACGGACTAGCGGGAGGACGAAGCTCCTACAATGAGCAGTTCTTC.

This clonotype was counted many times. V gene TRBV5-1 combines with J gene TRBJ1-5; D is undetermined. V lost 4 bases and J 0 bases, leaving 11 bases between the germline ends. The CDR3 totals 15 residues. The germline CDR1 and CDR2 sequences are SGHRS and YFSETQ. The CDR3 protein is CASSPDANSNQPQHF. In DNA form, the CDR3 reads TGCGCCAGCAGCCCCGACGCTAATAGCAATCAGCCCCAGCATTTT.